These 11 T cell receptor beta chains share one sample of origin, sequenced in a study of Ad26.COV2.S vaccination and SARS-CoV-2 variants. Clones were sequenced by immunoSEQ multiplex PCR, and TCRdb holds only the in-frame ones, with some missing. The sample shows 350,000 to 450,000 clones, about 90% of them seen only once. The sequenced sample was peripheral blood, obtained after recovery from COVID-19. All receptors derive from a human donor who had recovered from COVID-19.

This clone is a singleton in its sample. V gene TRBV10-3 combines with J gene TRBJ1-2; D not resolved. CDR1 and CDR2 from the germline V gene are ENHRY and SYGVKD. This CDR3 region has 16 residues. Trimming stripped 0 bases from V and 4 bases from J, with 15 bases between. CDR3 in DNA: TGTGCCATCAGTGAGTCGAAAATTTGGACTGTCTATGGCTACACCTTC. It translates to CAISESKIWTVYGYTF.

V usage is TRBV5-6 and J usage is TRBJ1-1; maybe TRBD1 (5 bases). CDR3 size: 14 residues. Germline loops: CDR1 SGHDT, CDR2 YYEEEE. Trimming took off 3 bases at V and 5 bases at J, with 14 bases between the two ends. CDR3 residues: CASSYGTSGTEAFF. The CDR3 nucleotides read TGTGCCAGCAGCTACGGGACTTCGGGTACTGAAGCTTTCTTT.

The V gene is TRBV6-1, the J gene TRBJ1-1; D is perhaps TRBD1 (6 bases). Trimming removed 5 bases from V and 1 base from J, with 11 bases in between. The CDR3 covers 14 residues. Germline CDR1 and CDR2: MNHNS and SASEGT. CDR3 sequence reads: CASSYTGKNTEAFF. As DNA, the CDR3 is TGTGCCAGCAGTTATACAGGGAAGAACACTGAAGCTTTCTTT.

The rearrangement joins TRBV9 to TRBJ2-7; 8 bases align to TRBD1. The V and J ends lost 4 bases and 0 bases, in that order; junction bases with no gene match: 6. Germline V CDR1 and CDR2: SGDLS, YYNGEE. The CDR3 extends over 15 amino acids. CDR3 loop: CASSPRQGPSYEQYF. The DNA of the CDR3 is TGTGCCAGCAGCCCGAGACAGGGGCCCTCCTACGAGCAGTACTTC.

CDR3 coding DNA: TGTGCCAGTACCAGGGAGAGGTTTCGGGACTACGAGCAGTACTTC. Its protein is CASTRERFRDYEQYF. V and J are TRBV7-8 and TRBJ2-7; D may be TRBD1 or TRBD2 (5 bases each). The germline V gene encodes CDR1 SGHVS and CDR2 FQNEAQ. Trimming left V 9 bases short and J 3 bases short, with 21 bases between. The CDR3 spans 15 residues.

The V gene is TRBV29-1, the J gene TRBJ1-1; D is unclear. Germline V lookup: CDR1 SQVTM, CDR2 ANQGSEA. This CDR3 has 11 amino acids. Trimming took off 4 bases at V and 2 bases at J, with 5 bases between the two ends. The CDR3 sequence: CSVVGNTEAFF. The CDR3 DNA reads TGCAGCGTTGTGGGAAACACTGAAGCTTTCTTT.

The V gene is TRBV7-2, the J gene TRBJ2-7; 12 bases are shared with TRBD1. The CDR3 runs 16 residues. J lost 4 bases, V lost 6 bases, and 10 bases had no gene match. Germline CDR1 SGHTA, CDR2 FQGNSA. The CDR3 sequence: CASSYGTGGAGYEQYF. The CDR3 DNA is TGTGCCAGCAGTTACGGGACAGGGGGCGCAGGATACGAGCAGTACTTC. The whole variable domain, remainder taken from reference TRBV7-2 and TRBJ2-7, is GAGVSQSPSNKVTEKGKDVELRCDPISGHTALYWYRQSLGQGLEFLIYFQGNSAPDKSGLPSDRFSAERTGGSVSTLTIQRTQQEDSAVYLCASSYGTGGAGYEQYFGPGTRLTVT.

The chain has TRBV2 and TRBJ1-5, with D perhaps TRBD1 (5 bases). Germline assignment: CDR1 SNHLY and CDR2 FYNNEI. The CDR3 totals 15 residues. V was cut by 6 bases and J by 3 bases, with 15 bases left in between. CDR3 in DNA: TGTGCCAGCAGGACGGACACGAGGGACAATCAGCCCCAGCATTTT. Residues: CASRTDTRDNQPQHF. Using reference TRBV2 and TRBJ1-5 for the parts outside the CDR3, the full variable domain is EPEVTQTPSHQVTQMGQEVILRCVPISNHLYFYWYRQILGQKVEFLVSFYNNEISEKSEIFDDQFSVERPDGSNFTLKIRSTKLEDSAMYFCASRTDTRDNQPQHFGDGTRLSIL.

This sequence joins TRBV5-1 and TRBJ2-3; no reliable D call. Germline CDR1 SGHRS, CDR2 YFSETQ. Between the trimmed V and J ends, which lost 4 bases and 0 bases, there was a span of 12 bases. CDR3 length: 15 residues. CDR3 DNA sequence: TGCGCCAGCAGCGAAACAAGGAAAAGCACAGATACGCAGTATTTT. Protein sequence: CASSETRKSTDTQYF.

This chain's CDR3 is CASSWGRANTGELFF. CDR3 nucleotide sequence: TGTGCCAGTAGTTGGGGGCGAGCGAACACCGGGGAGCTGTTTTTT. This sequence joins TRBV19 and TRBJ2-2; tentative D call: TRBD1 (6 bases). The V end lost 5 bases, the J end lost 0 bases, and 10 bases lay between the germline ends. The CDR3 contains 15 residues. The germline CDR1 and CDR2 sequences are LNHDA and SQIVND (reference sequence).

The rearrangement uses TRBV5-1 and TRBJ2-7; D might be TRBD1 (5 bases). The CDR3 has 14 amino acids. Trimming took 4 bases from V and 0 from J, leaving 11 bases between them. Germline CDR1 SGHRS, CDR2 YFSETQ. CDR3 residues: CASSRTGSSYEQYF. The CDR3 nucleotides are TGCGCCAGCAGCAGAACAGGTTCCTCCTACGAGCAGTACTTC.